What follows are 2 T cell receptor beta chains derived from one specimen sequenced in a study of shared clonotypes between healthy human individuals (TCRdb year 2020). Library construction relied on the immunoSEQ multiplex PCR assay. TCRdb holds this immuneACCESS table with in-frame rearrangements only. Some clones are missing; in checked studies, unresolved V genes explain under half, and the rest has no known cause. For this sample the table gives under 1 million clones, of which 96% were detected only once. Around 0.21% of the sample lies in the top ten. CD8 naive samples were obtained by positive selection for CCR7 among CD45RO-negative cells, yielding a CD45RA+CCR7+ population from which TemRA cells were excluded. Sequencing input: naive CD8+ T cells sorted from blood. According to the study, the label for this sample's cell subset or site signals: CD45RA+CCR7+. The origin of the receptors is a man aged 25-40 years in good health.

The rearrangement links TRBV7-9 to TRBJ2-1, with D unresolved. Germline values: CDR1 SEHNR, CDR2 FQNEAQ (reference sequence). The V end was cut by 6 bases, the J end by 8 bases, with 14 bases between. The CDR3 spans 13 residues. The CDR3 sequence is CASRSASMDEQFF. The CDR3 coding sequence is TGTGCCAGCAGGTCGGCGTCCATGGATGAGCAGTTCTTC.

The chain combines TRBV27 with TRBJ2-1, with 10 bases fitting TRBD2. Germline loops: CDR1 MNHEY, CDR2 SMNVEV (reference sequence). The V segment lost 5 bases and the J segment 14 bases; nucleotides outside the gene matches: 9. CDR3 size: 13 residues. In DNA form, the CDR3 reads TGTGCCAGCAGTCCCGGGACTAGCGCCTTGGAGTTCTTC. Amino acid sequence: CASSPGTSALEFF.